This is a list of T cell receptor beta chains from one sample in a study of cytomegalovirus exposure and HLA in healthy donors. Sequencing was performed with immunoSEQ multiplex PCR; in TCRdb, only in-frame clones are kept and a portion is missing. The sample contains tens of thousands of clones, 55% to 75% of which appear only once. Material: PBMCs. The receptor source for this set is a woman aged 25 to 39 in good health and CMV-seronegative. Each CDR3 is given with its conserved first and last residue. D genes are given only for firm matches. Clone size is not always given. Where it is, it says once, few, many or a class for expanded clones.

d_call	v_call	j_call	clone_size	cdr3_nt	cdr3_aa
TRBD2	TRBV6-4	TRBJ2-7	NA	TGTGCCAGCAGTGAGGCCAGCGGGGGAGATGACGAGCAGTACTTC	CASSEASGGDDEQYF
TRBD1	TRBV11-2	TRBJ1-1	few	TGTGCCAGCAGCATAATGTGGACAGGGAAGAACACTGAAGCTTTCTTT	CASSIMWTGKNTEAFF
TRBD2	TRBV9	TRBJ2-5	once	TGTGCCAGCAGCGTACTAGCGGGGGGATTCGGAGAGACCCAGTACTTC	CASSVLAGGFGETQYF
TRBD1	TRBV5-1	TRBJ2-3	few	TGCGCCAGCAGCTTGCCGGGACAGGGGGTTGATACGCAGTATTTT	CASSLPGQGVDTQYF
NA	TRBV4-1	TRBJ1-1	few	TGCGCCAGCAGCCAAGGATTTAGGCAGGGGAACACTGAAGCTTTCTTT	CASSQGFRQGNTEAFF
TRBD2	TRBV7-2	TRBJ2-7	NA	TGTGCCAGCAGCTTAGCGAGGGGACTAGCGGGGGCCCGGGACGAGCAGTACTTC	CASSLARGLAGARDEQYF
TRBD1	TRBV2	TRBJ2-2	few	TGTGCCTCCTCTAGGGGGCCCGTCACCGGGGAGCTGTTTTTT	CASSRGPVTGELFF
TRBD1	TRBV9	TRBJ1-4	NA	TGTGCCAGCAGCTCAAGACAGGGTCTTGGGGAAAAACTGTTTTTT	CASSSRQGLGEKLFF
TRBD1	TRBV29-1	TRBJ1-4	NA	TGCAGCGTTACACGGGACAGGGTGTTTGGAACTAATGAAAAACTGTTTTTT	CSVTRDRVFGTNEKLFF
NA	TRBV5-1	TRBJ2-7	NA	TGCGCCAGCAGCTCTAGGGGGGGGAAAAACTACGAGCAGTACTTC	CASSSRGGKNYEQYF
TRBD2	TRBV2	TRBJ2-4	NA	TGTGCCAGCAGTACTAGCGGGGGGGAAAACATTCAGTACTTC	CASSTSGGENIQYF
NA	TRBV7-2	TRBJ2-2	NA	TGTGCCAGCACCCGGGACTTTAACACCGGGGAGCTGTTTTTT	CASTRDFNTGELFF
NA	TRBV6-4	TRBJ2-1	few	TGTGCCAGCAGTGTGCAGGGGGGCCGTTACAATGAGCAGTTCTTC	CASSVQGGRYNEQFF
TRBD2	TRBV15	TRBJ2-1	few	TGTGCCACCAGCCGGACTAGCGGGGGGTACAATGAGCAGTTCTTC	CATSRTSGGYNEQFF
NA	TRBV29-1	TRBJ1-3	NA	TGCAGCGTTACTTGGGGAAACACCATATATTTT	CSVTWGNTIYF
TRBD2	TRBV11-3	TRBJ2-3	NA	TGTGCCAGCAGCTCGGGACTAGCGGGGGCCTCAGATACGCAGTATTTT	CASSSGLAGASDTQYF
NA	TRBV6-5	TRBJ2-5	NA	TGTGCCAGCAGTTACGAGTGGGGTGGAGGAAGGACCCAGTACTTC	CASSYEWGGGRTQYF
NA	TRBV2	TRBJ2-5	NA	TGTGCCAGCAGTTCGGGACTCCCGGGAGAGACCCAGTACTTC	CASSSGLPGETQYF
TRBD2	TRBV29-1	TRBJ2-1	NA	TGCAGCGTCACTAGCGGGGGGGCCTACAATGAGCAGTTCTTC	CSVTSGGAYNEQFF
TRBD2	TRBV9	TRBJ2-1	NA	TGTGCCAGCAGCCCGGTAGCGGGGGACTCTTTTGGCGAGCAGTTCTTC	CASSPVAGDSFGEQFF
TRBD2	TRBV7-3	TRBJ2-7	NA	TGTGCCAGCGCAGGGGCGGGGGGGTCCTACGAGCAGTACTTC	CASAGAGGSYEQYF
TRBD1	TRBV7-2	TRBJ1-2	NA	TGTGCCAGCAGCCCGCGGACAGGGGATGGCTACACCTTC	CASSPRTGDGYTF
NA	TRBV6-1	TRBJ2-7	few	TGTGCCAGCAGTCTTCAGGGAGGCAGGACCTACGAGCAGTACTTC	CASSLQGGRTYEQYF
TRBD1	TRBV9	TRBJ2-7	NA	TGTGCCAGCAGCGTAGCTACAGGGGCCTACGAGCAGTACTTC	CASSVATGAYEQYF
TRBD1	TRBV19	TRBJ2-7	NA	TGTGCCAGTAGCCCCGGGACAGGCTACGAGCAGTACTTC	CASSPGTGYEQYF
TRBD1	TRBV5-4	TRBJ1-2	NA	TGTGCCAGCAGCTTGGACAGGGGGGGCTACACCTTC	CASSLDRGGYTF
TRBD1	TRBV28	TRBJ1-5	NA	TGTGCCAGCACCCGGACAGGGGGCAATCAGCCCCAGCATTTT	CASTRTGGNQPQHF
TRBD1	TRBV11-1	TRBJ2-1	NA	TGTGCCAGCAGCCCGCGGACCCGACAGGGCAATGAGCAGTTCTTC	CASSPRTRQGNEQFF
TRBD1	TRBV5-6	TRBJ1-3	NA	TGTGCCAGCAGCGACCGGGACAGAGGGAATTCAAACACCATATATTTT	CASSDRDRGNSNTIYF
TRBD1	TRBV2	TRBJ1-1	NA	TGTGCCAGCATTATCCAGGGGGGTGGCACTGAAGCTTTCTTT	CASIIQGGGTEAFF
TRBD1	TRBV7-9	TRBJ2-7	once	TGTGCCAGCAGCCTTACCGGGACAGGGAGGAATGAGCAGTACTTC	CASSLTGTGRNEQYF
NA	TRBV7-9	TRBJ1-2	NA	TGTGCCAGCAGCTTAGCGCCAGAAGCTAACTATGGCTACACCTTC	CASSLAPEANYGYTF
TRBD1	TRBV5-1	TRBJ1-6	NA	TGCGCCAGCAGCTTGGGGGGGACAGGCGGTTCACCCCTCCACTTT	CASSLGGTGGSPLHF
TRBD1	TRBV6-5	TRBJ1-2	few	TGTGCCAGCAGTTACTCGGACAGGGGGCCCGGCTACACCTTC	CASSYSDRGPGYTF
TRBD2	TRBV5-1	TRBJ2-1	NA	TGCGCCAGCAGCCCGCGGGGGCGGGGGGACTACAATGAGCAGTTCTTC	CASSPRGRGDYNEQFF
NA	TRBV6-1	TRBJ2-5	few	TGTGCCAGCAGTGGGAACAGGAACTTTCAGACCCAGTACTTC	CASSGNRNFQTQYF
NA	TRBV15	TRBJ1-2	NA	TGTGCCACCAGCCGAGGGACCTGGGGGCAGTCCAACTATGGCTACACCTTC	CATSRGTWGQSNYGYTF
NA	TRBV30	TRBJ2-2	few	TGTGCCTGGTCCGCAATACTGACAGGGAACACCGGGGAGCTGTTTTTT	CAWSAILTGNTGELFF
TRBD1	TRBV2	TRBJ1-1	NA	TGTGCCAGCAAGGGACAGGGGTGGCCCCCTGAAGCTTTCTTT	CASKGQGWPPEAFF
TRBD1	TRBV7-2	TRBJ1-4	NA	TGTGCCAGCAGCCCGACAGGGTGGGGAAGTAATGAAAAACTGTTTTTT	CASSPTGWGSNEKLFF
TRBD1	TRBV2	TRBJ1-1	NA	TGTGCCAGCAAACGACAGGGGCAGAACACTGAAGCTTTCTTT	CASKRQGQNTEAFF
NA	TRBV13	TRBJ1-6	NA	TGTGCCAGCAGCTATTCGATCGACAGCTTAAATTCACCCCTCCACTTT	CASSYSIDSLNSPLHF